The clone carrying this TCR beta chain was counted many times. The investigators amplified TCR beta CDR3 regions from RNA transcripts. During a first-round RT-PCR of the TCR CDR3, the HTBI primer set was used. TCRdb independently ran MiXCR on the multiplex PCR reads; one entry per CDR3 protein. The sample has about 210,000 distinct CDR3 sequences, 17% seen once. Clinical symptoms, serum thyroxine, TRAb, thyroid ultrasound and orbital computed tomography informed diagnoses. This sample was taken from a study of T cells in Graves' hyperthyroidism and ophthalmopathy. Germline lookup yields CDR1 MDHEN and CDR2 SYDVKM. CDR3 length: 15 amino acids. V was trimmed by 4 bases and J by 7 bases, leaving 17 bases between them.

The material sequenced was blood. V and J are TRBV28 and TRBJ1-5; D not resolved. The receptor was derived from a man aged 45-65 years with Graves' hyperthyroidism. The CDR3 nucleotides read TGTGCCAGCAGTTATTACCCGTCTAGCGAACAGCCCCAGCATTTT. Protein product: CASSYYPSSEQPQHF.